The source of this TCR beta chain is a study of blood T cell repertoires in COVID-19 (dated by TCRdb to 2020 to 2021). Describing the broader study: The collaborator samples originated in the United States, Italy and Spain and spanned the acute and convalescent phases of COVID-19. The samples were drawn from two sources: the first 160 participants of the ongoing ImmuneRACE study, and about 1,300 subjects contributed by 6 global collaborators. The dataset comprised deeply sampled blood TCRbeta repertoires from subjects exposed to, actively infected with, or recovered from COVID-19. A de-identified subject ID, COVID-19 status, age in years and sex were almost always included in the sample metadata. The prospective study material was composed of cDNA or gDNA derived from T cells, B-cell-depleted T cells, or PBMCs. The repertoires were released in a freely available public database meant as a resource for research on the immune response to SARS-CoV-2. Where available, HLA class I and class II types were taken from metadata supplied by the sample provider and were not determined by assay-based typing. Overall results and qualifications from the work: How much clinical and demographic metadata was included differed by source and by participant, and the metadata was provided uncurated.

Details on this clone: This clone's antigen is unknown. No much larger clonotype is one base removed from it; base qualities were not supplied.

At one collaborating source in Seattle, patients were enrolled during active infection and were followed longitudinally through the course of disease. Each collaborating institution followed its own protocols to collect whole blood in K2EDTA tubes. For TCRbeta analysis, collaborators shipped samples in one of three forms: frozen whole blood, isolated PBMCs, or DNA extracted from either of those sample types. V drops 8 bases and J drops 0 bases, leaving 10 bases in between. CDR3 length: 13 amino acids, cysteine to phenylalanine. Left in the record is the CDR3 DNA by itself, 39 bases read in frame from the first base. From a lookup of the germline V gene (reference sequence), CDR1 and CDR2 are MNHEY and SMNVEV. TCRbeta CDR3 regions were amplified from genomic DNA by means of the immunoSEQ Assay, a bias-controlled multiplex PCR. The authors' analysis ran thus. Nucleated cell counts per sample were estimated from amplification of reference gene primers within the assay. Sequence reads were collapsed and filtered to measure the absolute abundance of every unique TCRbeta CDR3 rearrangement. For each sample, productive Simpson clonality was calculated by taking the square root of Simpson's diversity index across productive rearrangements. TCRdb stores this immuneACCESS table with in-frame sequences only. Part of the clones is absent; in the studies checked, under half of the shortfall reflects unresolved V genes, and no reason is known for the rest. That table furnishes V, J and clone size, whereas the DNA furnished D and trimming. Recorded for this sample are 390,000 or so clones; around 87% of them occurred a single time. The top ten constitute 10% of the sample.

Sequenced sample: peripheral blood. The V and J segments used are TRBV27 and TRBJ1-1; the best D guess is TRBD1, with 5 bases matching. The receptor was derived from a woman aged 25 to 39 with COVID-19, enrolled during active disease. The sequence in DNA is TGTGCCAGCGGATTAGGGGTGAACACTGAAGCTTTCTTT. Translated, this is CASGLGVNTEAFF.